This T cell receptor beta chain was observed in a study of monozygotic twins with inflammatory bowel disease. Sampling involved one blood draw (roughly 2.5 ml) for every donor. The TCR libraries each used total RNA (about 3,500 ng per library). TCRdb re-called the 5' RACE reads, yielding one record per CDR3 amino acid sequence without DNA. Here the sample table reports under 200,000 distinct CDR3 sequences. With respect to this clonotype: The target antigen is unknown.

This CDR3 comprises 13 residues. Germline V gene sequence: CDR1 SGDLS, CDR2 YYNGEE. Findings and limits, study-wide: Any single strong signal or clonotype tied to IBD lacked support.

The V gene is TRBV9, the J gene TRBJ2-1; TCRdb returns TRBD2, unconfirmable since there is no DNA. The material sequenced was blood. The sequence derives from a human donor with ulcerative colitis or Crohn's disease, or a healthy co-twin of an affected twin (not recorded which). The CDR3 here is CASSVSGVREQFF.